This record covers a single TCR beta chain. This clone was recorded a few times. The antigen it binds to is not known. Nothing much larger sits one base from this clone, and base qualities are not available. This entry belongs to a study of cytomegalovirus exposure and HLA in healthy donors (dated by TCRdb to about 2017). With regard to the full study: An earlier analysis of several hundred of the donors reported approximately 300 Gb of sequence data and 117 million unique TCR beta sequences obtained from about 179 million T cells. Roughly 300 gigabases of sequencing data and 70 million to 85 million unique TCR sequences were included in an early release covering around 600 HLA-typed donors. Four to six DR-DQ haplotypes were handled as single units for association and clustering, since linkage in the cohort was strong. The number of donors typed differed by locus, with about 620-630 for A, B, C, DRB1 and DQB1, 522 for DQA1, 606 for DPA1, and 450 to 480 for DPB1. The study aimed to test whether cataloging public T cell receptors could reveal signatures of past pathogen exposure. Alongside the repertoire data, information on donor age, sex, ethnicity and CMV serostatus was compiled. The study profiled the T cell repertoires of hundreds of subjects by immunosequencing and related them to cytomegalovirus serostatus. In a later analysis, previously published TCR beta repertoires from about 640 donors were re-analyzed and high-resolution HLA genotyping was added so that TCR occurrence patterns could be studied. The genetic ancestry cluster associated with self-reported Caucasian donors included roughly four fifths of the approximately 400 genotyped donors. Class I and class II HLA loci were covered by the typing at four-digit resolution. A separate validation cohort of about 110 different subjects was used in addition to the approximately 670-subject first cohort. Every repertoire in the discovery cohort had been generated on one and the same sequencing platform. To decide whether each TCR beta V gene segment behaved as functional or pseudogenic, an earlier analysis of approximately 600 of the donors relied on high-throughput TCR beta sequencing. On average, approximately 250,000 unique TCR beta nucleotide sequences were sequenced per donor among roughly 430 genotyped donors of the cohort, with roughly 20% of those sequences being non-productive. To predict cytomegalovirus infection status, the study brought together high-throughput TCR immunosequencing, statistical association of individual TCRs with disease status, and machine learning. Rather than using new phenotypic data, the later analysis identified candidate immune exposures from TCR beta sequences and from how often those sequences occurred across donors. Genome-wide SNP genotypes for about 55% of the roughly 670 donors were used in a later genetic analysis, which treated that subset as a discovery cohort.

In total, 500 to 700 healthy bone marrow donors made up the cohort. At the time of sampling, all cohort members were nominally healthy, though unrecorded immune exposures were likely present. The donor tested CMV seropositive and was one of the 289 seropositive cohort members. A peripheral blood sample was collected from each donor, and TCR beta sequencing was performed on peripheral blood mononuclear cells. The Qiagen DNeasy Blood Extraction Kit was used to extract genomic DNA from the blood cell samples. Study-wide findings and limitations: The classifier was reported to diagnose cytomegalovirus status with high specificity and sensitivity in both the original cohort and the validation cohort. In a later analysis, HLA-associated TCR beta chains showed more clonal expansion and lower generation probabilities than non-associated chains that were equally common. Presence/absence analyses assumed roughly uniform sequencing depth across donors, an assumption that may not hold. Strong co-occurrence of HLA alleles, especially DR and DQ, made assigning TCR associations to individual alleles difficult. In vitro tests confirmed that a few of the cytomegalovirus-associated TCR beta chains recognize cytomegalovirus antigens. A cluster of highly shared sequence variants was judged likely to be a technical artifact of the sequencing pipeline. The authors suggested that the approach could potentially be generalized to other disease states and immunological phenotypes. Compared with the approximately 670-donor mean, donors in an Asian-associated ancestry cluster had fewer N-insertions in productive TCRs, according to a later genetic analysis. Because the 87-base-pair reads could not distinguish some IMGT-functional V segments, including TRBV6-2 and TRBV6-3, those segments were excluded. A total of around 150 TCR beta chains were listed by the study as associated with cytomegalovirus. Several of the top co-occurrence clusters appeared to be linked to parvovirus B19, influenza, CMV and Epstein-Barr virus, according to a later analysis. Most TCR sequences were observed very rarely across donors, whereas some public TCRs were present in many individuals. A later analysis found that TCR association rates varied across HLA loci, with DRB1 alleles showing the most associated TCRs and HLA-C alleles the fewest. Because counts were too low, about 18 rarely observed V segments, including chromosome 9 orphons, were left out of the earlier analysis of some 640 of the donors. Linkage disequilibrium might explain the correlated functional status among segregating V segments, but an unknown experimental factor could not be ruled out. Immune exposure information for the cohort was limited to CMV serostatus. In a later genetic analysis, a missense DCLRE1C variant was associated with V-gene and J-gene trimming of TCR beta chains, and the association was replicated in an independent cohort. In an earlier analysis of around 500 of the donors, most TCR beta V segments appeared in productive rearrangements about 90% or about 30% of the time, broadly matching IMGT annotations. A further reported finding was that TCR beta sequences accurately predicted the HLA-A and HLA-B alleles for most subjects in the first cohort. A later analysis associated 16,951 TCR beta sequences with specific HLA alleles at a false discovery rate of 0.05. Because HLA typing was unavailable for some donors at each locus, only the typed subset was used in association tests. A later analysis found that most CMV-associated TCR beta chains appeared HLA-restricted, with HLA associations seemingly driven largely by CMV exposure. The cohort was sequenced for TCR beta chains only, and without alpha or paired-chain data the features that could be detected were limited.

Library preparation employed the immunoSEQ multiplex PCR assay. A mixture of 60 forward primers for TCR Vbeta segments and 13 reverse primers for TCR Jbeta segments was used in the multiplex PCR. A multiplex PCR assay on genomic DNA amplified the CDR3 region of rearranged TCR beta genes. The Illumina HiSeq System was used to sequence the amplified TCR beta libraries as 87-base-pair reads. Regarding the original processing steps: Across the roughly 640 repertoires, a later analysis counted roughly 84 million unique TCR beta chains, roughly 11 million of which were shared by at least two donors. To remove PCR and sequencing errors, raw reads were error-corrected and collapsed into unique sequences using a nearest-neighbor algorithm that merged closely related sequences. CDR3 sequences were aligned to IMGT reference sequences to assign V, D and J gene segments. Each retained sequence needed at least a six-nucleotide match to both a V gene segment and a J gene segment. Rearrangements were classified as productive when the CDR3 lacked stop codons and remained in frame with V and J, and all other rearrangements were classified as non-productive. Following IMGT convention, CDR3 was defined as the stretch from the second conserved V-encoded cysteine up to the conserved J-encoded phenylalanine. The earlier analysis of a few hundred of the donors excluded any sequence lacking an unambiguous match to a single V gene segment. An earlier analysis of some 610 of the donors called V segments functional above 56.7% productive rearrangements and segregating when the between-donor standard deviation exceeded 5%. To diagnose cytomegalovirus status from the catalog of TCR beta chain sequences, a statistical classification framework was built. A later analysis assigned V and J genes by comparing TCR nucleotide sequences with IMGT/GENE-DB human TR gene sequences. Using the TCRdist pipeline, a later analysis assigned CDR3 sequences along with most-parsimonious VDJ recombination scenarios. In a later analysis, each TCR beta chain was defined by its CDR3 amino acid sequence together with its V-gene family, and reads lacking a unique V-gene family were excluded. In a later analysis, 500 to 700 highly shared, low-generation-probability nucleotide sequences were removed to address suspected cross-contamination and a sequencing artifact. A later analysis calculated a clonal expansion index for each public chain from normalized within-repertoire ranks of inferred template counts. A later analysis computed generation probabilities with a VDJ recombination model fitted to out-of-frame rearrangements, and checked the results against IGoR. In a later analysis, TCR-TCR, TCR-HLA and TCR-CMV co-occurrence was scored with hypergeometric tests, and a repertoire-size bias correction was applied to TCR pairs. In a later analysis, false discovery rates were estimated by permuting HLA or CMV assignments 20 times. In a later analysis, co-occurring TCRs were grouped using DBSCAN, with TCRdist sequence similarity added in when clustering inside HLA-allele-positive subsets. For co-occurrence clustering, repertoires with fewer than 30,000 or more than 120,000 public chains were excluded, along with a handful of repertoires with anomalous nucleotide sharing. TCRdb took over this immuneACCESS table, retaining in-frame rearrangements with V and J assigned. Such tables are incomplete; in checked studies, under half of the missing clones stem from an unresolved V gene, and the remainder is unexplained. The DNA was the basis for D and trimming; V, J and clone size are from that table. For this sample the table gives around 100,000 clones, of which about 79% were detected only once. Clones ranked in the top ten supply about 5.3% of the sample.

From the germline V gene, CDR1 is SNHLY and CDR2 is FYNNEI. From the cysteine up to the phenylalanine, the CDR3 has a length of 14 residues. The only DNA kept is the CDR3, 42 bases in frame from the first base. V drops 4 bases and J drops 3 bases, leaving 11 bases in between. The specimen sequenced was PBMCs. This sequence uses TRBV2 and TRBJ2-3; TRBD2 is a weak D gene call, 6 bases matching. This sequence was found in a man aged 55 to 69 in good health and CMV-seropositive. The CDR3 protein sequence reads: CASSVRGRTDTQYF. In nucleotides, the sequence is TGTGCCAGCAGTGTCCGGGGGAGGACAGATACGCAGTATTTT.